This TCR beta chain was recovered during a study of blood T cell repertoires in COVID-19. Study overall: T cells, B-cell-depleted T cells, or PBMCs supplied cDNA or gDNA.

CDR3 length equals 14 residues. With 4 bases clipped from V and 3 bases from J, the junction kept 4 bases outside the gene matches. Germline lookup yields CDR1 SQVTM and CDR2 ANQGSEA. Profiled with immunoSEQ multiplex PCR; TCRdb holds only in-frame clones, not every one. The table includes 200,000 to 250,000 clones, 65% to 85% detected once. The chain joins TRBV29-1 to TRBJ1-4; 8 bases are shared with TRBD1. Sequenced input: PBMCs or T cells enriched from blood (not recorded which). This receptor was obtained from a woman aged 55 to 70 who had recovered from COVID-19. The CDR3 sequence: CSVVQGGANEKLFF. The CDR3 nucleotides read TGCAGCGTTGTACAGGGGGGGGCTAATGAAAAACTGTTTTTT.